This TCR beta chain was retrieved from a study of CXCR3-negative and CXCR3-positive naive CD8 T cells. Study-level results: When CXCR3-positive naive cells were set against CXCR3-negative naive cells, the former had more hydrophobic TRB CDR3s.

Through 5' RACE with UMI labels, the TRB cDNA libraries were prepared. TCRdb processed the 5' RACE reads again and assigns one entry to each CDR3 protein, with no DNA. The clone table shows about 63,000 distinct CDR3 sequences, with the ten largest holding around 5%. The authors gated naive CD8+ T cells as CD45RO-CCR7+CD27+CD95-. On this clonotype: Its antigen remains unidentified.

This clonotype originated in a human donor in good health. Some clones in this sample may be carry-over from other donors' samples. The material sequenced was naive CXCR3+ CD8+ T cells from blood. The subset: CD45RO-CCR7+CD27+CD95- naive CD8+ T cells expressing CXCR3 (TNR3+).

The CDR3 sequence: CASSWTGSNQPQHF. The chain combines TRBV28 with TRBJ1-5; the D gene TCRdb calls, TRBD1, cannot be checked with no DNA. CDR3 length equals 14 residues. Germline CDR1 and CDR2: MDHEN and SYDVKM. Filled out from reference TRBV28 and TRBJ1-5, the complete variable domain reads DVKVTQSSRYLVKRTGEKVFLECVQDMDHENMFWYRQDPGLGLRLIYFSYDVKMKEKGDIPEGYSVSREKKERFSLILESASTNQTSMYLCASSWTGSNQPQHFGDGTRLSIL.